These 5 T cell receptor beta chains were all obtained from the same sample, sequenced in a study of regulatory T cells in long-lasting Graves disease (dated by TCRdb to the early 2020s). Library generation was performed with multiplex PCR. Instrument used: Illumina HiSeq 4000. TCR beta libraries were built with iRepertoire HTBI primers and Arm-PCR amplification of CDR3 regions. TCRdb handled the public reads itself, with Q25 trimming in fastp and clone calling in MiXCR, and kept productive beta chains. Merged by CDR3 protein, the rows form single entries marked with the most common genes and DNA. The sample table contains approximately 400,000 distinct CDR3 sequences; only one count was recorded for around 24% of them. The ten largest make up about 27% of the sample. Read against the paper, the sample's time point label means: persistent/refractory GD, antithyroid drugs over 5 years with positive TRAb. For both TCR sequencing and RNA sequencing, RNA was extracted from PBMCs using TRIzol.

Sample: peripheral blood mononuclear cells (PBMCs), taken when the disease was refractory, from a patient treated with antithyroid drugs. These receptors all stem from a female donor with Graves disease.

The J gene is TRBJ2-5, the V gene TRBV6-1; D call uncertain. Germline values: CDR1 MNHNS, CDR2 SASEGT. The CDR3 consists of 14 residues. V lost 5 bases and J lost 5, with 15 bases in between. The CDR3 DNA follows: TGTGCCAGCAGTCCTGTACAGATTTCGGAGACCCAGTACTTC. Protein: CASSPVQISETQYF.

The chain uses TRBV5-1 and TRBJ2-2, with D unresolved. The CDR3 has 13 amino acids. Germline CDR1 is SGHRS and CDR2 is YFSETQ. The V gene lost 3 bases and the J gene lost 5 bases, with 8 bases spanning the gap. The CDR3 loop is CASSSRRTGELFF. In DNA, the CDR3 is TGCGCCAGCAGCTCCCGTCGGACCGGGGAGCTGTTTTTT.

The chain carries TRBV6-1 and TRBJ1-1, with 7 nucleotides matching TRBD1. Germline trimming cut 6 bases from V and 4 bases from J; bases unmatched to any gene: 5. The CDR3 totals 13 residues. The germline V gene has CDR1 MNHNS and CDR2 SASEGT. Here the CDR3 reads CASRVQGSTEAFF. The CDR3 DNA is TGTGCCAGCAGGGTACAGGGGAGCACTGAAGCTTTCTTT.

The V gene is TRBV20-1, the J gene TRBJ1-4, with D perhaps matching TRBD1 (6 bases). V shed 1 base and J shed 3 bases, with 9 bases lying between them. Germline V gene lookup returns CDR1 DFQATT and CDR2 SNEGSKA (reference sequence). This CDR3 comprises 14 residues. The CDR3 DNA reads TGCAGTGCTAGAGTAGGGGGTTCTAATGAAAAACTGTTTTTT. As protein: CSARVGGSNEKLFF.

The chain recombines TRBV6-2 or TRBV6-3 with TRBJ2-3, with 9 bases identical to TRBD1. After removal of 8 bases from V and 8 bases from J, the junction contained 14 bases not matched to a gene. Germline lookup yields CDR1 MNHEY and CDR2 SVGEGT. The CDR3 contains 15 residues. DNA of the CDR3: TGTGCCAGCGAGGACAGGGGTCGCCAACATACTACGCAGTATTTT. Translating it yields CASEDRGRQHTTQYF.